Sequencing of this TCR beta chain was carried out in a study of cytomegalovirus exposure and HLA in healthy donors. Remarks on this clone: Its antigen is as yet unknown.

Trimming left V 7 bases short and J 2 bases short, with 5 bases between. CDR3 size: 11 residues. CDR1 SGHTA and CDR2 FQGNSA come from the germline V gene. Primers: 60 Vbeta forward and 13 Jbeta reverse. Data came from immunoSEQ multiplex PCR; TCRdb stores just in-frame clones and leaves some out. The sample holds approximately 130,000 clones, 75% to 90% seen once. Study-level points and caveats: An ancestry cluster, one associated with Asian ancestry, reportedly showed fewer N-insertions than the roughly 610-donor mean in a later analysis.

The receptor was isolated from a woman under 40 in good health and CMV-seropositive. The sample comprised PBMCs. The rearrangement uses TRBV7-2 and TRBJ1-1, with no clear D. The CDR3 DNA reads as TGTGCCAGCACCCGTAACACTGAAGCTTTCTTT. Encoded protein: CASTRNTEAFF.